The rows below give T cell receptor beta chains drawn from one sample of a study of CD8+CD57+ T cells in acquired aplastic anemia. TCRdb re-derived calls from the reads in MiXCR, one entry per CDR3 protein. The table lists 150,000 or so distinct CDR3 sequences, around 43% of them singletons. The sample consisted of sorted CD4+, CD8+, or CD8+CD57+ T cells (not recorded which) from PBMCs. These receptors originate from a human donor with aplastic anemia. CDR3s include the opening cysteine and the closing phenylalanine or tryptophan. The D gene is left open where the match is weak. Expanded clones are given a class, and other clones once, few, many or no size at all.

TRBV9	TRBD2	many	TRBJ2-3	CASSVDGGAQDTQYF	TGTGCCAGCAGCGTAGACGGGGGGGCCCAAGATACGCAGTATTTT
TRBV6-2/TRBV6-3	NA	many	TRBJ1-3	CASRSGQTSGNTIYF	TGTGCCAGCAGGTCCGGACAGACCTCTGGAAACACCATATATTTT
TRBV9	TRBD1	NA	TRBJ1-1	CASGLTGGPTEAFF	TGTGCCAGCGGCCTGACAGGGGGTCCCACTGAAGCTTTCTTT
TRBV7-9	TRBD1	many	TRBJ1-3	CASSLIGTVGNTIYF	TGTGCCAGCAGCTTAATTGGGACAGTCGGAAACACCATATATTTT
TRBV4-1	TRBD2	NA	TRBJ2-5	CASSQSPSGGLQETQYF	TGCGCCAGCAGCCAATCCCCTAGCGGGGGCCTACAAGAGACCCAGTACTTC
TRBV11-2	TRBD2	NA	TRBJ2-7	CASSLSRRGGRTYEQYF	TGTGCCAGCAGCTTAAGTCGACGGGGGGGGCGCACCTACGAGCAGTACTTC
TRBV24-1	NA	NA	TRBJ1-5	CATSDGAYQPQHF	TGTGCCACCAGTGACGGGGCATATCAGCCCCAGCATTTT
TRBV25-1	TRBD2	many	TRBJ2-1	CASSELSSGSSNEQFF	TGTGCCAGCAGTGAATTGTCTAGCGGGAGTTCCAATGAGCAGTTCTTC
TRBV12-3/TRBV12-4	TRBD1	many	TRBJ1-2	CASKGTGGYYGYTF	TGTGCCAGCAAAGGGACAGGGGGCTACTATGGCTACACCTTC
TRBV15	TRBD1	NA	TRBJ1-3	CATSSPGQGTGNTIYF	TGTGCCACCAGCAGTCCGGGACAGGGTACTGGAAACACCATATATTTT
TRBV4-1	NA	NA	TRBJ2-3	CASSPEGSDTDTQYF	TGCGCCAGCAGCCCTGAGGGTAGCGACACAGATACGCAGTATTTT
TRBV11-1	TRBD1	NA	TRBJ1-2	CASSLPRTGDDYGYTF	TGTGCCAGCAGCTTACCGAGGACAGGGGACGACTATGGCTACACCTTC
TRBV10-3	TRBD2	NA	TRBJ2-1	CAISEPDTGTSGYNEQFF	TGTGCCATCAGTGAGCCGGACACGGGAACTAGCGGTTACAATGAGCAGTTCTTC